The 14 T cell receptor beta chains below come from one sample, sequenced in a study of blood T cell repertoires in COVID-19. This table comes from immunoSEQ multiplex PCR, and its TCRdb copy is limited to in-frame clones, with some not included. The profile covers around 54,000 clones, with about 78% appearing a single time and about 6% taken by the ten largest. The sequencing sample was made of PBMCs or T cells enriched from blood (not recorded which). The receptor source for this set is a woman aged 45-65 years with acute COVID-19.

The rearrangement uses TRBV2 and TRBJ1-2; TRBD1 agrees at 11 bases. The CDR3 contains 14 residues. Germline-derived CDR1 and CDR2 are SNHLY and FYNNEI. Unmatched junction bases numbered 11, after V lost 7 bases and J lost 10 bases. The CDR3 region is CASNYRRDRGDYTF. CDR3 coding DNA: TGTGCCAGCAACTACCGACGGGACAGGGGGGACTACACCTTC. Using reference TRBV2 and TRBJ1-2 for the parts outside the CDR3, the full variable domain is EPEVTQTPSHQVTQMGQEVILRCVPISNHLYFYWYRQILGQKVEFLVSFYNNEISEKSEIFDDQFSVERPDGSNFTLKIRSTKLEDSAMYFCASNYRRDRGDYTFGSGTRLTVV.

Comments on this clone: Its ends do not fully match the called genes, so a read error is possible. V usage is TRBV6-5 and J usage is TRBJ1-5; unclear D gene. Germline-derived CDR1 and CDR2 are MNHEY and SVGAGI. The CDR3 contains 15 residues. CDR3 sequence reads: CASSYESLSDQPQHF. DNA of the CDR3: TGTGCCAGCAGTTACGAAAGCCTTAGCGATCAGCCCCAGCATTTT.

V usage is TRBV5-1 and J usage is TRBJ1-2, with no clear D. This CDR3 has 15 residues. V was shortened by 0 bases and J by 4 bases, with 13 bases between the two germline ends. The V gene's germline CDR1 is SGHRS and CDR2 YFSETQ. CDR3 coding DNA: TGCGCCAGCAGCTTGGACCCGGTTAGTAGCTATGGCTACACCTTC. Translating gives CASSLDPVSSYGYTF.

The chain uses TRBV19 and TRBJ1-1, with TRBD1 identical over 9 bases. CDR3 length: 13 amino acids. Losses at the gene ends were 3 bases for V and 9 bases for J; bases not matched to a gene: 5. In germline, CDR1 is LNHDA, CDR2 SQIVND (reference sequence). The CDR3 region has the DNA TGTGCCAGTAGTATGGGACAGGGTCGAAAAGCTTTCTTT. Encoded protein: CASSMGQGRKAFF. Combining the CDR3 with reference TRBV19 and TRBJ1-1 gives the whole variable domain DGGITQSPKYLFRKEGQNVTLSCEQNLNHDAMYWYRQDPGQGLRLIYYSQIVNDFQKGDIAEGYSVSREKKESFPLTVTSAQKNPTAFYLCASSMGQGRKAFFGQGTRLTVV.

This clone has only a few counts. J is TRBJ1-1 and V is TRBV6-5; TRBD1 might be the D (6 bases). With 6 bases removed from V and 12 bases from J, the gap between germline ends came to 23 bases. Germline V gives CDR1 MNHEY, CDR2 SVGAGI. This CDR3 comprises 14 residues. Here the CDR3 reads CASSVGGALRVPFF. The CDR3, as DNA: TGTGCCAGCAGCGTCGGGGGGGCACTGAGGGTCCCTTTCTTT.

The J gene is TRBJ1-2, the V gene TRBV20-1, with TRBD1 matching over 9 bases. J was trimmed by 10 bases and V by 4 bases; bases with no gene match: 4. Germline V CDR1 and CDR2: DFQATT, SNEGSKA (reference sequence). There are 11 residues in the CDR3. The CDR3 spells CSATGQGVYTF. In nucleotides, the CDR3 is TGCAGTGCTACGGGACAGGGAGTCTACACCTTC.

This rearrangement joins TRBV30 to TRBJ1-2, with no clear D. The V and J ends lost 8 bases and 2 bases respectively, with 9 bases between them. Looked up from germline, CDR1 is GTSNPN and CDR2 is SVGIG (reference sequence). The CDR3 extends over 11 amino acids. CDR3 region: CAQTLNYGYTF. As DNA, the CDR3 is TGTGCCCAGACATTGAACTATGGCTACACCTTC.

The chain is built from TRBV3-1 (or the pseudogene TRBV3-2) and TRBJ2-2, with D perhaps matching TRBD2 (5 bases). Germline lookup yields CDR1 LGHDT and CDR2 YNNKEL (reference sequence). Trimming left V 4 bases short and J 4 bases short, with 16 bases between. The CDR3 sequence is 16 residues long. CDR3 nucleotide sequence: TGTGCCAGCAGCCCCCGTTCGGGGTCGAGCACCGGGGAGCTGTTTTTT. Protein product: CASSPRSGSSTGELFF.

The V gene is TRBV6-5, the J gene TRBJ1-1; D may be TRBD1 (6 bases). Trimming removed 0 bases from V and 3 bases from J, with 11 bases in between. The germline V gene encodes CDR1 MNHEY and CDR2 SVGAGI. The length of the CDR3 is 15 residues. The CDR3 region has the DNA TGTGCCAGCAGTTACTCGGTCAGGGGCTACACTGAAGCTTTCTTT. This gives the protein CASSYSVRGYTEAFF.

This clone was found a few times. The chain employs TRBV29-1 and TRBJ1-6; TRBD1 matches 9 bases. V gave up 7 bases and J gave up 11 bases; unmatched junction bases: 9. Germline CDR1 SQVTM, CDR2 ANQGSEA. The CDR3 extends over 13 amino acids. The CDR3 here is CSDQTGGFPPLHF. CDR3 nucleotide sequence: TGCAGCGACCAGACAGGGGGATTTCCACCCCTCCACTTT.

This clone came up a few times. This rearrangement joins TRBV5-1 to TRBJ2-1; perhaps TRBD2 as D (5 bases). This CDR3 is 14 amino acids long. The V gene's germline CDR1 is SGHRS and CDR2 YFSETQ. Trimming stripped 3 bases from V and 7 bases from J, with 14 bases between. The CDR3 region is CASSSRVSENEQFF. DNA of the CDR3: TGCGCCAGCAGCTCGCGGGTTAGTGAGAATGAGCAGTTCTTC.

This chain links TRBV28 with TRBJ1-3, with D unclear. Germline V gene lookup returns CDR1 MDHEN and CDR2 SYDVKM. This CDR3 has 13 amino acids. Deletions cut 2 bases from V and 5 bases from J, with 7 bases between. The CDR3 DNA reads as TGTGCCAGCAGTTTAGCTAAAAGAAACACCATATATTTT. Translating gives CASSLAKRNTIYF. Full variable domain (missing parts from reference TRBV28 and TRBJ1-3): DVKVTQSSRYLVKRTGEKVFLECVQDMDHENMFWYRQDPGLGLRLIYFSYDVKMKEKGDIPEGYSVSREKKERFSLILESASTNQTSMYLCASSLAKRNTIYFGEGSWLTVV.

Here the CDR3 DNA reads TGTGCCAGCATTCTTGACGGGGGCTATGGCTACACCTTC. Translated: CASILDGGYGYTF. J is TRBJ1-2 and V is TRBV6-5, with D possibly matching TRBD1 (5 bases). Germline loops: CDR1 MNHEY, CDR2 SVGAGI. Deletions cut 7 bases from V and 4 bases from J, with 13 bases between. This CDR3 is 13 amino acids long.

The chain links TRBV6-1 to TRBJ1-2; no reliable D call. V was cut by 2 bases and J by 7 bases, with 8 bases left in between. This CDR3 has 12 residues. Per germline, CDR1 MNHNS and CDR2 SASEGT. The CDR3 sequence is CASSEMEGGYTF. The CDR3, as DNA: TGTGCCAGCAGTGAAATGGAGGGTGGCTACACCTTC.